This TCR beta chain is drawn from a study of OX40 agonist ivuxolimab in advanced cancers. For the study at large: Under the entry rules, prior anti-PD-1, anti-PD-L1 or anti-CTLA-4 therapy was allowed, and about 40% had some.

As regards this clone: Its antigen is not known.

Autoimmune disease history or systemic immunosuppression disqualified patients. Produced via immunoSEQ multiplex PCR; TCRdb's table is partial and in-frame only. The data contain 70,000 to 100,000 clones, over 80% of them singletons. With 5 bases removed from V and 6 bases from J, the gap between germline ends came to 11 bases. Germline loops: CDR1 SEHNR, CDR2 FQNEAQ (reference sequence). There are 12 residues in the CDR3. Study-level results: Clonal expansion among partial responders at 0.1-3.0 mg/kg ranked near the lowest. Averaging showed that CD8+ T cells had more expanded clones than CD4+ did.

This specimen consisted of CD4+ or CD8+ T cells sorted from blood, obtained in a trial of the OX40 agonist ivuxolimab. The sequence was collected from an adult with an advanced solid tumor such as melanoma, head and neck, liver or kidney cancer. V and J are TRBV7-9 and TRBJ2-7; unclear D gene. This chain's CDR3 is CASSQANGEQYF. The CDR3 nucleotides read TGTGCCAGCAGCCAGGCCAACGGCGAGCAGTACTTC.